The sequence of this T cell receptor (beta chain) was determined in a study of blood T cells in healthy people across ages (dated by TCRdb to the mid-2010s). As for the study more broadly: In model experiments, roughly one uniquely barcoded TCR beta cDNA molecule per two T cells was captured by template switching. Donors of different ages were randomly distributed across sequencing lanes to avoid experimental bias. The study measured age-related changes in TCR beta repertoire diversity using deep sequencing normalized with unique cDNA molecular identifiers. Using the same blood draw, the study looked at two additional independent replicas of 1 million unique cDNA reads for two donors, one aged 18 to 30 and the other aged 80 or older. Donors were grouped into four age groups: young (average approximately 15 years), middle-aged (39), aged (around 60) and long-lived (less than 85). The research as a whole found: Since profiling was done on bulk unsorted PBMCs, naive and antigen-experienced compartments could not be conclusively compared. Estimates of total diversity from one million sequenced T cells were regarded as lower bounds and underestimates. Because the CMV infection status of the donors was unknown, age-related changes in expanded clonotypes may potentially have been confounded. The long-lived group showed more naive CD4+ T cells, fewer expanded clones and increased TCR diversity than the aged group, suggesting age selection. The percentage of naive T cells measured by flow cytometry correlated strongly with observed TCR beta diversity. As age increased, observed TCR beta diversity per million T cells dropped in a roughly linear way, and a significant reduction was already evident by age 40.

The library was produced with 5' RACE. The sequencer was an Illumina HiSeq 2500. A second PCR of roughly 7 to 11 cycles was performed with a sample-barcoded 5' primer and a J-beta primer mix. A unique molecular identifier was introduced onto each TCR beta cDNA molecule by a template-switch 5' adaptor carrying 12 random nucleotides. At least 2.5 million CDR3-containing paired-end reads were obtained from each sample. First-strand cDNA synthesis was performed from all RNA using the Mint cDNA synthesis kit, with priming by a TRBC-specific oligonucleotide. Following uracil-DNA glycosylase treatment, a first 18-cycle PCR with universal primers M1SS and BC2_uni_R was performed on all cDNA. Turning to the authors' computational methods: For normalization, 1 million high-quality reads were randomly selected from each sample, with every read carrying a distinct molecular identifier. Reads sharing molecular identifiers were discarded rather than binned into consensus sequences. MiTCR, set to a Q25 quality threshold and the strictest error-elimination algorithm, was used for CDR3 identification, clonotype clustering and error correction. A nonparametric unseen species model with Euler transformation was used to estimate lower-bound total TCR beta diversity. The public reads were reanalyzed by TCRdb: fastp trimming at Q25, MiXCR alignment, in-frame beta chains only. Every CDR3 protein is listed once, alongside the most common genes and DNA of its rows. These V and J calls are TCRdb output, not the study's own analysis. This sample gives hundreds of thousands of distinct CDR3 sequences in total; approximately 53% of them show up just once. The ten biggest clones cover 25% to 30% of the sample.

The CDR3 contains 14 residues, cysteine and phenylalanine counted. The only DNA kept is the CDR3, 42 bases in frame from the first base. Reading the germline V gene (reference sequence) gives CDR1 MNHNY and CDR2 SVGAGI. V gives up 6 bases and J gives up 6 bases, and the segment between their germline ends measures 15 bases. Notes on this clonotype: The antigen this receptor binds is unknown. Base qualities are not at hand, and no much larger clone is one base apart.

Donors were approximately 42 systemically healthy Caucasian individuals from Russia aged roughly 6 to 95 years. Each donor gave roughly 9 milliliters of peripheral blood, drawn into EDTA-treated Vacutainer tubes. Ficoll-Paque density-gradient centrifugation was used to isolate PBMCs, with at least 7 million per sample. Trizol reagent was used to extract total RNA from the PBMCs, yielding at least 6 micrograms per sample. For every donor, flow cytometry on a PBMC aliquot measured the percentage of naive CD45RAhigh/CD27high T cells. The rearranged chain carries TRBV6-6 and TRBJ2-1; tentative D gene TRBD2, with 6 bases matching. Sequencing was done on a sample of blood. This sequence originates from a man aged 40-50 years in good health. Here the CDR3 is given as CASRLTGLGNEQFF. DNA sequence: TGTGCCAGCAGACTGACGGGACTCGGCAATGAGCAGTTCTTC.